This TCR beta chain was obtained from a study of blood T cell repertoires in COVID-19. Study as a whole: PBMCs, B-cell-depleted T cells, or T cells provided the cDNA or gDNA that made up the material.

CDR3 length: 11 residues. In germline, CDR1 is MRHNA, CDR2 SNTAGT. V was shortened by 8 bases and J by 8 bases, with 10 bases between the two germline ends. This table comes from immunoSEQ multiplex PCR, and its TCRdb copy is limited to in-frame clones, with some not included. The data hold just over 650,000 clones, with about nine tenths observed a single time. This receptor was obtained from a woman aged 18-29 years with acute or convalescent COVID-19. Sequenced sample: peripheral blood. The J gene is TRBJ2-1, the V gene TRBV6-4; tentative D call: TRBD1 (5 bases). The CDR3 loop is CASGVGHEQFF. CDR3 coding DNA: TGTGCCAGCGGGGTGGGGCATGAGCAGTTCTTC.